Shown below are 7 T cell receptor beta chains from a single sample sequenced in a study of T cells of healthy individuals. TCRdb processed the 5' RACE reads anew with MiXCR; each CDR3 protein has one entry. This sample has about 96,000 distinct CDR3 sequences, with around 17% found just once. These receptors all come from a human donor in good health.

This clonotype showed up just a few times. The chain carries TRBV7-2 and TRBJ1-4; D perhaps matches TRBD1 (6 bases). Germline V lookup: CDR1 SGHTA, CDR2 FQGNSA. CDR3 size: 19 residues. V lost 5 bases and J lost 4, with 26 bases in between. The CDR3 sequence: CASSAQGLVFHRNNEKLFF. In DNA, the CDR3 is TGTGCCAGCAGCGCACAGGGTCTAGTATTCCATAGGAATAATGAAAAACTGTTTTTT. Using reference TRBV7-2 and TRBJ1-4 for the parts outside the CDR3, the full variable domain is GAGVSQSPSNKVTEKGKDVELRCDPISGHTALYWYRQSLGQGLEFLIYFQGNSAPDKSGLPSDRFSAERTGGSVSTLTIQRTQQEDSAVYLCASSAQGLVFHRNNEKLFFGSGTQLSVL.

There are a few counts of this clonotype. The chain links TRBV28 to TRBJ2-5, with D tentatively TRBD2 (6 bases). This CDR3 comprises 13 residues. V dropped 11 bases and J dropped 2 bases, with 15 bases sitting between them. The germline V gene encodes CDR1 MDHEN and CDR2 SYDVKM. The CDR3: CAAVGSGQETQYF. CDR3 nucleotide sequence: TGTGCCGCCGTGGGTAGCGGACAAGAGACCCAGTACTTC.

The gene calls are TRBV3-1 and TRBJ2-1; the match to TRBD2 covers 7 bases. The CDR3 runs 15 residues. The germline V gene encodes CDR1 LGHDT and CDR2 YNNKEL (reference sequence). V lost 3 bases, J lost 4 bases, and 6 bases stayed unmatched. The CDR3 sequence: CASSHGSGEYNEQFF. The CDR3 coding sequence is TGTGCCAGCAGCCATGGCAGCGGGGAATACAATGAGCAGTTCTTC.

The table lists this clonotype with a few counts. The chain employs TRBV4-1 and TRBJ1-5, with no clear D. The CDR3 runs 16 residues. CDR1 and CDR2 (germline): MGHRA, YSYEKL. Trimming left V 1 base short and J 0 bases short, with 10 bases between. CDR3 DNA: TGCGCCAGCAGCCAAGGGGCGGCTTATAGCAATCAGCCCCAGCATTTT. It is translated as CASSQGAAYSNQPQHF.

This sequence joins TRBV4-2 and TRBJ2-7; D gene unclear. The ends were cut back, 0 bases at V and 7 bases at J, with 19 bases in the middle. The CDR3 spans 16 residues. Germline V gene sequence: CDR1 LGHNA, CDR2 YNFKEQ. The CDR3 loop reads CASSQDPSGGVEEQYF. The CDR3 region has the DNA TGTGCCAGCAGCCAAGATCCTTCGGGTGGGGTGGAGGAGCAGTACTTC.

Notes on this clonotype: Germline is not matched at one junction end, which may reflect a read error. The rearrangement uses TRBV28 and TRBJ1-5; TRBD1 is a possible D gene (6 bases). The CDR3 length is 13 residues. From germline, CDR1 is MDHEN and CDR2 SYDVKM. The CDR3: CASIPGRGRGMNF. The CDR3 region has the DNA TGTGCCAGCATCCCCGGTCGGGGGCGCGGGATGAATTTT. Full variable domain (outside the CDR3, taken from reference TRBV28 and TRBJ1-5): DVKVTQSSRYLVKRTGEKVFLECVQDMDHENMFWYRQDPGLGLRLIYFSYDVKMKEKGDIPEGYSVSREKKERFSLILESASTNQTSMYLCASIPGRGRGMNFGDGTRLSIL.

This clonotype appeared many times. J is TRBJ2-1 and V is TRBV9; TRBD2 matches 10 bases. CDR3 length: 16 amino acids. V gave up 0 bases and J gave up 8 bases; unmatched junction bases: 8. From germline, CDR1 is SGDLS and CDR2 YYNGEE. CDR3 sequence reads: CASSVAASGRGDEQFF. CDR3 DNA sequence: TGTGCCAGCAGCGTAGCAGCTAGCGGGAGAGGGGATGAGCAGTTCTTC.